This TCR beta chain appears in the sequencing data of a study of memory CD4+ T cells and cytomegalovirus serostatus. Findings and caveats of the study: Suggested: most of the CMV-linked TCR signature lies in CD4+ memory cells.

The sort gate was single viable CD3+CD4+CD8-CD45RO+ cells for memory CD4+ T cells. This clone has more than one count but fewer than ten. Its antigen is still unknown. The table came from immunoSEQ multiplex PCR; TCRdb's copy has only in-frame clones and leaves some out. The sample includes 75,000 to 95,000 clones, 65% to 85% of them seen just once. Trimming removed 5 bases from V and 1 base from J, with 6 bases in between. The CDR3 has 14 residues. Per germline, CDR1 SGHTA and CDR2 FQGNSA. The rearrangement uses TRBV7-2 and TRBJ1-6; D uncertain. Sequencing was performed on memory CD4+ T cells from blood. The source of this sequence is an adult in good health and CMV-seronegative. In DNA, the CDR3 is TGTGCCAGCAGCGAACGGTCCTATAATTCACCCCTCCACTTT. This translates into CASSERSYNSPLHF.